The table lists the clone carrying this TCR beta chain with a few counts. Its antigen is still unknown. These data are taken from a study of T cells in Graves' hyperthyroidism and ophthalmopathy. Study results and limitations: Most thyroid-expanded clonotypes above 0.001 were also found in blood. Ophthalmopathy was predicted by the model a median of approximately 6 months ahead of onset.

These patients, aged 18 to 65, had recently diagnosed hyperthyroidism lasting under 2 months. This sample holds PBMCs from approximately 10 ml fresh peripheral blood. Regions amplified from RNA transcripts were the TCR beta CDR3 regions. Initially, a first-round RT-PCR of the TCR CDR3 employed the HTBI primer set. TCRdb re-called the multiplex PCR reads through MiXCR, storing one row per CDR3 protein. The table records approximately 700,000 distinct CDR3 sequences, 15% to 20% of them present only once. Sample: blood. This TCR came from a man between 18 and 29 years old with Graves' hyperthyroidism.

This CDR3 reads CASSFGLAGNSYNEQFF. Here the CDR3 DNA reads TGTGCCAGCAGCTTTGGACTAGCGGGCAACTCCTACAATGAGCAGTTCTTC. The chain carries TRBV7-8 and TRBJ2-1, with 11 bases identical to TRBD2. V shed 3 bases and J 0 bases; nucleotides not matched to a gene: 4. Looked up from germline, CDR1 is SGHVS and CDR2 is FQNEAQ. CDR3 length equals 17 residues.